This record covers a single TCR beta chain. This sample was taken from a study of T and B cells in COVID-19 patients. About the research overall: Blood was sampled from COVID-19 patients who were either actively infected or recovered. At median age 34 years, recovered patients were younger than active-infection patients at 67. Critical illness requiring mechanical ventilation or extracorporeal membrane oxygenation affected three fifths of the roughly 20 active-infection patients.

Multiplex PCR with BIOMED2 TRB-A/B primer pools amplified TRB rearrangements. TCRdb reanalysed the multiplex PCR reads using MiXCR and keeps one entry per CDR3 protein. Of around 10,000 distinct CDR3 sequences listed, approximately 37% were seen once; the top ten hold about 56%. Each TRB amplification used roughly 220-550 ng of genomic DNA from blood. CDR3 size: 14 residues. V lost 4 bases, J lost 3 bases, and 4 bases stayed unmatched. Germline V gene sequence: CDR1 KGHSH, CDR2 LQKENI. The V gene is TRBV18, the J gene TRBJ1-1, with TRBD1 identical over 8 bases. The receptor comes from a human donor with active COVID-19. Sequencing input: blood. The CDR3 loop is CASSLSTGDTEAFF. The CDR3 nucleotides read TGTGCCAGCTCACTCTCGACAGGGGACACTGAAGCTTTCTTT.